Each of the 20 T cell receptor beta chains below was sequenced from the same sample in a study of Graves' ophthalmopathy and Graves' hyperthyroidism. The sequenced template was RNA, covering the TCR beta CDR3 region. HTBI primers were employed in first-round RT-PCR, then a second-round multiplex PCR followed. From the multiplex PCR reads, TCRdb called clonotypes with MiXCR, one entry per CDR3 protein. This table has hundreds of thousands of distinct CDR3 sequences, more than 40% appearing once. The sequenced material came from peripheral blood. These receptors were taken from an adult man with Graves' ophthalmopathy.

In this sample, this clonotype turned up many times. V gene TRBV11-3 combines with J gene TRBJ1-6; D gene unclear. V was pared by 0 bases and J by 9 bases, with 9 bases between. There are 14 residues in the CDR3. Germline loops: CDR1 SGHNT, CDR2 YENEEA. CDR3 coding DNA: TGTGCCAGCAGCTTAGAAGGGTATCGTTCACCCCTCCACTTT. It specifies CASSLEGYRSPLHF.

The V and J genes are TRBV6-5 and TRBJ2-5; 12 bases are a match to TRBD2. Germline CDR1 and CDR2: MNHEY and SVGAGI. The CDR3 runs to 18 residues. J lost 2 bases, V lost 5 bases, and 12 bases had no gene match. Here the CDR3 reads CASSRSLAGGRSQETQYF. The CDR3 region has the DNA TGTGCCAGCAGTCGGTCCCTAGCGGGGGGGCGATCACAAGAGACCCAGTACTTC.

The chain uses TRBV14 and TRBJ2-7; D may be TRBD1 or TRBD2 (6 bases each). The CDR3 sequence is 15 residues long. Trimming took 3 bases from V and 5 from J, leaving 17 bases between them. Germline loops: CDR1 SGHDN, CDR2 FVKESK. DNA of the CDR3: TGTGCCAGCAGCCATCAACCCCCGGGGGCCCACGAGCAGTACGTC. Translated: CASSHQPPGAHEQYV.

Many counts were recorded for this clonotype. J is TRBJ1-3 and V is TRBV5-1; D is uncertain. CDR1 is SGHRS, CDR2 YFSETQ, per germline. V lost 1 base and J 0 bases, leaving 11 bases between the germline ends. The CDR3 runs 16 residues. The CDR3 loop is CASSLTPANSGNTIYF. CDR3 DNA sequence: TGCGCCAGCAGCTTGACTCCAGCCAACTCTGGAAACACCATATATTTT.

This sequence joins TRBV25-1 and TRBJ2-2, with 7 bases that match TRBD1. The V and J ends lost 8 bases and 6 bases, in that order; junction bases with no gene match: 6. Germline CDR1 and CDR2: MGHDK and SYGVNS. The CDR3 contains 13 residues. The CDR3 reads CASLGTGAGELFF. CDR3 coding DNA: TGTGCCAGCTTAGGAACAGGGGCCGGGGAGCTGTTTTTT.

The V and J genes are TRBV11-3 and TRBJ2-7; no clear D gene. The germline V and J ends were trimmed by 1 base and 3 bases, with 4 bases remaining between them. The germline CDR1 and CDR2 sequences are SGHNT and YENEEA. The CDR3 is 12 residues long. In DNA form, the CDR3 reads TGTGCCAGCAGCTTAGTAGACTACGAGCAGTACTTC. Protein: CASSLVDYEQYF.

This chain joins TRBV7-2 and TRBJ1-4, with TRBD1 matching over 9 bases. The germline CDR1 and CDR2 sequences are SGHTA and FQGNSA. The V and J ends lost 3 bases and 7 bases, in that order; junction bases with no gene match: 12. The CDR3 sequence is 17 residues long. CDR3 DNA: TGTGCCAGCAGCTTTAGCGGGACAGGGAGGGGCACTGAAAAACTGTTTTTT. Residues: CASSFSGTGRGTEKLFF.

J is TRBJ1-2 and V is TRBV10-3; 9 bases align to TRBD1. J gave up 7 bases and V 2 bases, and 2 bases lay outside the gene matches. Germline V lookup: CDR1 ENHRY, CDR2 SYGVKD. The CDR3 consists of 13 residues. As DNA, the CDR3 is TGTGCCATCAGTGAGACAGGGGGCAGTGGCTACACCTTC. Encoded protein: CAISETGGSGYTF.

As for this clonotype: One base away lies a much larger clone, so this may be a sequencing read error. The chain recombines TRBV7-9 with TRBJ2-5, with D uncertain. CDR1 is SEHNR and CDR2 is FQNEAQ in the germline V gene (reference sequence). There are 13 residues in the CDR3. The CDR3 here is CPSQDPIQETQYF. CDR3 nucleotides: TGTCCCAGCCAGGACCCGATACAAGAGACCCAGTACTTC.

This clonotype was observed a few times. The chain uses TRBV20-1 and TRBJ2-7, with D perhaps matching TRBD1 (5 bases). Germline values: CDR1 DFQATT, CDR2 SNEGSKA (reference sequence). V lost 1 base, J lost 6 bases, and 13 bases lay in between. There are 13 residues in the CDR3. This chain's CDR3 is CSARGPLTAEQYF. The CDR3 DNA is TGCAGTGCTAGAGGTCCCTTGACAGCCGAGCAGTACTTC.

The chain carries TRBV20-1 and TRBJ2-2, with 7 bases lining up with TRBD1. The germline CDR1 and CDR2 sequences are DFQATT and SNEGSKA (reference sequence). The CDR3 has 15 residues. With V trimmed by 0 bases and J by 7 bases, 8 bases remained unmatched. The CDR3 is CSARDEGRGNGELFF. In DNA, the CDR3 is TGCAGTGCTAGAGATGAGGGCAGGGGGAACGGGGAGCTGTTTTTT.

This clonotype was picked up many times. The V gene is TRBV7-9, the J gene TRBJ1-1; no reliable D call. This CDR3 is 12 amino acids long. V gave up 4 bases and J gave up 4 bases, with 7 bases separating them. The germline V gene has CDR1 SEHNR and CDR2 FQNEAQ (reference sequence). The CDR3 bases are TGTGCCAGCAGCTCGCTGCCCACTGAAGCTTTCTTT. Translating gives CASSSLPTEAFF. The full variable domain, in which reference TRBV7-9 and TRBJ1-1 provide the parts outside the CDR3, is DTGVSQNPRHKITKRGQNVTFRCDPISEHNRLYWYRQTLGQGPEFLTYFQNEAQLEKSRLLSDRFSAERPKGSFSTLEIQRTEQGDSAMYLCASSSLPTEAFFGQGTRLTVV.

The V call is TRBV29-1, the J call TRBJ2-7; 7 bases are a match to TRBD2. The DNA end lines up better with TRBJ2-5; the J call may be wrong. The CDR3 consists of 14 residues. The germline V gene encodes CDR1 SQVTM and CDR2 ANQGSEA. This chain's CDR3 is CSVGVGGLQETQYF. In DNA form, the CDR3 reads TGCAGCGTGGGGGTGGGAGGGCTTCAAGAGACCCAGTACTTC.

Note on this clonotype: The germline gene is not matched at one end of the junction; a read error may be the cause. This rearrangement joins TRBV25-1 to TRBJ2-5, with TRBD2 matching 8 bases. CDR1 and CDR2 (germline): MGHDK, SYGVNS. This CDR3 contains 17 residues. This CDR3 reads CASSGFALAGYQEIQYF. CDR3 nucleotides: TGTGCCAGCAGTGGATTTGCGTTAGCGGGGTATCAAGAGATCCAGTACTTC.

This clonotype was detected a few times. Germline is not matched at one junction end, which may reflect a read error. The chain links TRBV5-1 to TRBJ2-2; 7 positions match TRBD2. The CDR3 covers 13 residues. Germline lookup yields CDR1 SGHRS and CDR2 YFSETQ. The CDR3 DNA is TGCGCCAGCAGCTTGGGCCCAAGCGGGGCGCTGTTTTTT. It codes for CASSLGPSGALFF.

Many counts were recorded for this clonotype. The chain carries TRBV5-6 and TRBJ2-7; TRBD1 matches 8 bases. The germline gives CDR1 SGHDT, CDR2 YYEEEE. V trimming: 7 bases; J trimming: 3 bases; junction bases outside the gene matches: 6. CDR3 length: 13 amino acids. The CDR3 sequence: CASGGQGGYEQYF. In DNA form, the CDR3 reads TGTGCCAGCGGAGGACAGGGAGGCTACGAGCAGTACTTC.

At least ten counts were recorded for this clonotype. The chain recombines TRBV6-2 or TRBV6-3 with TRBJ2-7; 7 nucleotides align to TRBD1. The CDR3 has 13 residues. Germline V CDR1 and CDR2: MNHEY, SVGEGT. The trim removed 7 bases at V and 1 base at J, leaving 4 bases unmatched. CDR3 amino acids: CASTGTVSYEQYF. The CDR3 nucleotides read TGTGCCAGCACCGGGACAGTTTCCTACGAGCAGTACTTC.

Turning to this clonotype: Relative to the germline gene, one junction end is altered; a read error may explain this. The rearrangement links TRBV2 to TRBJ2-7; tentative D call: TRBD2 (6 bases). CDR1 is SNHLY, CDR2 FYNNEI, per germline. This CDR3 is built from 16 residues. The CDR3 spells CAGSGNTQPGLYEQYF. The DNA of the CDR3 is TGTGCCGGCAGTGGGAACACCCAACCGGGACTTTACGAGCAGTACTTC.

Ten or more counts support this clonotype. The V call is TRBV7-9, the J call TRBJ2-7; TRBD1 is a possible D gene (5 bases). CDR1 is SEHNR and CDR2 is FQNEAQ in the germline V gene (reference sequence). The CDR3 length is 14 residues. Trimming removed 5 bases from V and 13 bases from J, with 24 bases in between. The chain's CDR3 is CASSRQVAGLGLYF. In DNA, the CDR3 is TGTGCCAGCAGCCGCCAAGTAGCAGGGTTAGGTCTCTACTTC.

This clonotype was seen more than once but under ten times. The junction differs from germline at one of its ends, possibly a read error. This rearrangement joins TRBV10-3 to TRBJ1-5; D remains unclear. Germline V CDR1 and CDR2: ENHRY, SYGVKD. The CDR3 is 15 residues long. CDR3 nucleotides: TGTGCCAGCAGTACGGAGGCCTATAGCAATCAGCCCCAGCATTTT. Encoded protein: CASSTEAYSNQPQHF.